This TCR beta chain was identified during a study of blood T cells in healthy people across ages. This clonotype was seen repeatedly, ten times or more. A J-beta primer mix and a sample-barcoded 5' primer were used in a second PCR of roughly 6 to 11 cycles. MiXCR, applied by TCRdb to the 5' RACE reads, yields one record per CDR3 protein. Here the sample spans hundreds of thousands of distinct CDR3 sequences, 20% to 25% being singletons. The CDR3 spans 12 residues. The germline V gene has CDR1 SEHNR and CDR2 FQNEAQ (reference sequence). V dropped 4 bases and J dropped 6 bases, with 9 bases sitting between them.

V is TRBV7-9 and J is TRBJ2-5; D uncertain. The source of this sequence is a man aged 65 to 85 in good health. Sequencing was performed on blood. The DNA for the CDR3 is TGTGCCAGCAGCTCCCAGCTACAGACCCAGTACTTC. This sequence encodes CASSSQLQTQYF.